This T cell receptor (beta chain) was profiled in a study of T-cell reconstitution after alpha-beta-depleted transplantation in children. Only a few counts were recorded for this clonotype. V shed 1 base and J shed 7 bases, with 11 bases lying between them. The germline V gene has CDR1 LGHNA and CDR2 YNFKEQ. CDR3 length: 14 amino acids. TCRbeta library preparation incorporated unique molecular identifiers. Using its own MiXCR run on the PCR reads, TCRdb lists one record per CDR3 protein. The data hold 250,000 or so distinct CDR3 sequences, with 20% to 30% observed a single time. The receptor was derived from a female patient aged 2-9 years who had a stem cell transplant for congenital amegakaryocytic thrombocytopenia, so the T cells may come from the graft donor. This rearrangement joins TRBV4-2 to TRBJ1-5; D is undetermined. The sample here was PBMCs, mostly from graft donor cells, taken 360 days after TCRalphabeta/CD19-depleted stem cell transplant. The CDR3 nucleotides are TGTGCCAGCAGCCAAGTCCTAAGCAGACAGCCCCAGCATTTT. Its protein is CASSQVLSRQPQHF.